This entry features one TCR beta chain sequence. Its antigen is currently unknown. This entry is derived from a study of glioma-infiltrating T cells. Study-level findings and limits: Very few CDR3 sequences were shared between tissue and blood.

The CDR3 is 15 amino acids. Per germline, CDR1 SQVTM and CDR2 ANQGSEA. TCR alpha and beta CDR3 regions were amplified from RNA using iRepertoire nested multiplex PCR. For one-step reverse transcription and amplification, about 90-400 ng of tissue mRNA or PBMC total RNA was used. TCRdb called the multiplex PCR reads again in MiXCR, with one record for every CDR3 protein. The profile shows more than 95,000 distinct CDR3 sequences, under 30% of them singletons. The V gene is TRBV29-1, the J gene TRBJ2-3; 10 bases line up with TRBD2. This TCR was recovered from a human donor with low-grade glioma or glioblastoma, undergoing nonglioma brain surgery, or in good health (not recorded which). What was sequenced was glioma tissue, nonneoplastic brain tissue, or PBMCs (not recorded which). The CDR3 bases are TGCACGCGCTCAGAGCGGGGGGGAGGTTGGGATACGCAGTATTTT. Translating gives CTRSERGGGWDTQYF.